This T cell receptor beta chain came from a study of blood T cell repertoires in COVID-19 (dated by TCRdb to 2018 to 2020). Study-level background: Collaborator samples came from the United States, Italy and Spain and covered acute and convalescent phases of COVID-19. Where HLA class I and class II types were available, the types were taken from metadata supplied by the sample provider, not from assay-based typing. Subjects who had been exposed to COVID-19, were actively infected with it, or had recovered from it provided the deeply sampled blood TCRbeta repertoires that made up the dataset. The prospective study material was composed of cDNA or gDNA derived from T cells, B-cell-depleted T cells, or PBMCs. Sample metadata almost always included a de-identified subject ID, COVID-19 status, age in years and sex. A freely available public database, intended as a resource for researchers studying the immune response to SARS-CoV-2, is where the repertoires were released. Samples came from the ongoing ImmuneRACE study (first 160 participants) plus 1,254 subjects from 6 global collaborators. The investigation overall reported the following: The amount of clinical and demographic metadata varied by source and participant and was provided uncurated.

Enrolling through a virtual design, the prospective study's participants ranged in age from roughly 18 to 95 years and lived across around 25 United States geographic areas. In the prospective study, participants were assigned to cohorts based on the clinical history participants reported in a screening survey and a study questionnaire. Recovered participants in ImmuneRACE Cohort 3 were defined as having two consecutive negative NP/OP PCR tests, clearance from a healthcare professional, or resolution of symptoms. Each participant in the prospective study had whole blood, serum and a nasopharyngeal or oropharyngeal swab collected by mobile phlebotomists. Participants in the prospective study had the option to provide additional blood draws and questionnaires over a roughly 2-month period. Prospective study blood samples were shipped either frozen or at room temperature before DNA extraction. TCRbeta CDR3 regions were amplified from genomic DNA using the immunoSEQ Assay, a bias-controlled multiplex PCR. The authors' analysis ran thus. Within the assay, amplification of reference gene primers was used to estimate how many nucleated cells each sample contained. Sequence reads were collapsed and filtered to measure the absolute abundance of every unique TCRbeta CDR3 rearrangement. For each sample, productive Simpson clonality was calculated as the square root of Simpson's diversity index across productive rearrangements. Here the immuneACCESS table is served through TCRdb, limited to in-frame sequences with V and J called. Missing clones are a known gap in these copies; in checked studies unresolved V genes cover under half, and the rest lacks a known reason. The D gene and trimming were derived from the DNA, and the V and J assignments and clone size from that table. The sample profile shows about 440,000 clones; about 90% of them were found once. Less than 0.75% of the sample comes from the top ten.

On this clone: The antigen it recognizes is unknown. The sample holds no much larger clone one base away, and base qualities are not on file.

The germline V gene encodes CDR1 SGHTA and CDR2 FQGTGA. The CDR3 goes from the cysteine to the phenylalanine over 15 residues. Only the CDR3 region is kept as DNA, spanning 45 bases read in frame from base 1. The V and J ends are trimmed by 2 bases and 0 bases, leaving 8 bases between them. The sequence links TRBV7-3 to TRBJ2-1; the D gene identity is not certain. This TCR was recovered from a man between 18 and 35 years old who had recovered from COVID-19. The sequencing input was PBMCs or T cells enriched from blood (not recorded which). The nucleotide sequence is TGTGCCAGCAGCTTAGGGCCGAGCTCCTACAATGAGCAGTTCTTC. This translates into CASSLGPSSYNEQFF. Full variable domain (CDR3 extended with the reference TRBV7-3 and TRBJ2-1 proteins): GAGVSQTPSNKVTEKGKYVELRCDPISGHTALYWYRQSLGQGPEFLIYFQGTGAADDSGLPNDRFFAVRPEGSVSTLKIQRTERGDSAVYLCASSLGPSSYNEQFFGPGTRLTVL.